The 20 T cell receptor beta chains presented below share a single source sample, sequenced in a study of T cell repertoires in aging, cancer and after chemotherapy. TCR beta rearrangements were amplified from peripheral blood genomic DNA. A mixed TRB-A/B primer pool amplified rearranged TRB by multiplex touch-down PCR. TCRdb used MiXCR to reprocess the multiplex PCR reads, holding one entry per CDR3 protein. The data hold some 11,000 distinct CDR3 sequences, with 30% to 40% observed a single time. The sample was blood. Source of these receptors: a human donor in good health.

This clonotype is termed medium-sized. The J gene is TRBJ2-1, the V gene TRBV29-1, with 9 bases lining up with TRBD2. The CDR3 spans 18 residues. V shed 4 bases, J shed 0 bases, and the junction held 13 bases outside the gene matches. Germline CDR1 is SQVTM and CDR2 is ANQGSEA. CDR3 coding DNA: TGCAGCGTTGTTGAGACTAGCGGAGGGTCGGGCTCCTACAATGAGCAGTTCTTC. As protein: CSVVETSGGSGSYNEQFF.

Written as DNA, the CDR3 is TGTGCCAGCTCCCGTAACTCCAGGGAAACTAATGAAAAACTGTTTTTT. Its protein is CASSRNSRETNEKLFF. The genes are TRBV18 and TRBJ1-4, with D perhaps TRBD1 (5 bases). CDR1 KGHSH and CDR2 LQKENI come from the germline V gene. V was trimmed by 6 bases and J by 1 base, leaving 15 bases between them. The CDR3 is made up of 16 amino acids.

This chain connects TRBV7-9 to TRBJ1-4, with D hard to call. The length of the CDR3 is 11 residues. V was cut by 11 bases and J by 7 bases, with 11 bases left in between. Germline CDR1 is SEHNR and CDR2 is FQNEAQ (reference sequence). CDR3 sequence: CAHRLGEKLFF. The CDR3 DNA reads TGTGCCCATCGTTTGGGTGAAAAACTGTTTTTT.

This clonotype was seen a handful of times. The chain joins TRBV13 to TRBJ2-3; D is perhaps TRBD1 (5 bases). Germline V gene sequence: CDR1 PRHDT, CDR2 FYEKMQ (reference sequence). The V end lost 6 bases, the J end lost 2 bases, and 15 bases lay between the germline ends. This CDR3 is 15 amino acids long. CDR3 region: CASRPPTDHTDTQYF. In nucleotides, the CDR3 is TGTGCCAGCAGACCGCCGACAGACCACACAGATACGCAGTATTTT.

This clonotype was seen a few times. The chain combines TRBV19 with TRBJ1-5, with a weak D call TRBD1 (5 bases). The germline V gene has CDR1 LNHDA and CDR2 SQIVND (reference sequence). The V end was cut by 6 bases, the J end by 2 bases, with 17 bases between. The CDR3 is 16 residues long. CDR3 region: CASSRGGGIGNQPQHF. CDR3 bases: TGTGCCAGTAGCCGGGGGGGGGGTATTGGCAATCAGCCCCAGCATTTT.

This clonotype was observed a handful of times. CDR3 region: CAWRKGTREQYF. The CDR3 bases are TGTGCCTGGAGGAAAGGGACGCGCGAGCAGTACTTC. The chain couples TRBV30 to TRBJ2-7, with D perhaps matching TRBD1 or TRBD2 (5 bases each). The ends were cut back, 3 bases at V and 6 bases at J, with 12 bases in the middle. This CDR3 comprises 12 residues. CDR1 and CDR2 from the germline V gene are GTSNPN and SVGIG (reference sequence).

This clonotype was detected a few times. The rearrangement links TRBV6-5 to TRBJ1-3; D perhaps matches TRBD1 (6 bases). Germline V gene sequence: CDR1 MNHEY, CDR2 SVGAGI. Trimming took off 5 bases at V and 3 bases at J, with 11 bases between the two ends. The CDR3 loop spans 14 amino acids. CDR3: CASSTTGFGNTIYF. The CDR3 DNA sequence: TGTGCCAGCAGTACTACAGGGTTTGGAAACACCATATATTTT.

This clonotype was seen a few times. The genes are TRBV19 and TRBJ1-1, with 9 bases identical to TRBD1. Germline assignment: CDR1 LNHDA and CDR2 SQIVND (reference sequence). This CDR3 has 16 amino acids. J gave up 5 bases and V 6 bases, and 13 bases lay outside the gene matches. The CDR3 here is CASSHPPGTGLTEAFF. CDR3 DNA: TGTGCCAGTAGCCACCCCCCTGGGACAGGGCTTACTGAAGCTTTCTTT. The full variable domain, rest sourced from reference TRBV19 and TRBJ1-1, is DGGITQSPKYLFRKEGQNVTLSCEQNLNHDAMYWYRQDPGQGLRLIYYSQIVNDFQKGDIAEGYSVSREKKESFPLTVTSAQKNPTAFYLCASSHPPGTGLTEAFFGQGTRLTVV.

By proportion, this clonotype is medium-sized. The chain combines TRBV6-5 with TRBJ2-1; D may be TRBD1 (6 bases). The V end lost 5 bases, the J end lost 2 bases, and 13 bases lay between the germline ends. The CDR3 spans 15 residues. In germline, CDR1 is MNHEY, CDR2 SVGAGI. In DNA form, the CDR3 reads TGTGCCAGCAGTCGACAGGAGACGGCCTACAATGAGCAGTTCTTC. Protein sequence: CASSRQETAYNEQFF.

CDR3 in amino acids: CASSSPTTGLGYEQYF. The DNA of the CDR3 is TGTGCCAGCAGCTCCCCCACAACAGGACTTGGGTACGAGCAGTACTTC. The chain employs TRBV5-6 and TRBJ2-7; D may match TRBD1 or TRBD2 (5 bases each). Germline V gives CDR1 SGHDT, CDR2 YYEEEE. The CDR3 totals 16 residues. V shed 3 bases and J shed 4 bases, with 20 bases lying between them.

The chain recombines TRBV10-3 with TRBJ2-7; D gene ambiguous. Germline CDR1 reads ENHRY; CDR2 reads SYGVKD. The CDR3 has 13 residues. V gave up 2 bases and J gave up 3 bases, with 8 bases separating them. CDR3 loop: CAISEPDNYEQYF. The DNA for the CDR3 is TGTGCCATCAGTGAGCCCGACAACTACGAGCAGTACTTC.

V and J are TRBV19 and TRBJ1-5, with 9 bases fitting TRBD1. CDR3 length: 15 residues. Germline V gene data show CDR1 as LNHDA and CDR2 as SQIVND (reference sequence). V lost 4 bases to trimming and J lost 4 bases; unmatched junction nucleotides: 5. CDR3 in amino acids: CASSTRDRGNQPQHF. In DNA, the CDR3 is TGTGCCAGTAGTACTAGAGACAGGGGGAATCAGCCCCAGCATTTT.

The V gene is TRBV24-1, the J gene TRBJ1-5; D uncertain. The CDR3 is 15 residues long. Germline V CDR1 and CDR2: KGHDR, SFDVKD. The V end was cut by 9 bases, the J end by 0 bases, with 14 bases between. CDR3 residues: CATGRGMGSNQPQHF. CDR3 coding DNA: TGTGCCACCGGGCGGGGAATGGGTAGCAATCAGCCCCAGCATTTT.

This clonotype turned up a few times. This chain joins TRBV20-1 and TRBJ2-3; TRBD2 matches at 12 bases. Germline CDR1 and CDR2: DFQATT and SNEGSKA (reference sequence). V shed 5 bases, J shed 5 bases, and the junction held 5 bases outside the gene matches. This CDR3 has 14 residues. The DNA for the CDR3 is TGCAGTGCTGGGGCTAGCGGGGGGGGAGATACGCAGTATTTT. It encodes CSAGASGGGDTQYF.

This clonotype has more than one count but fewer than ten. In DNA, the CDR3 is TGTGCCAGCAGTTACTCCCGGGTGAACCTAATGAACACTGAAGCTTTCTTT. This encodes CASSYSRVNLMNTEAFF. This chain connects TRBV6-5 to TRBJ1-1; D not resolved. With 0 bases removed from V and 0 bases from J, the gap between germline ends came to 14 bases. Per germline, CDR1 MNHEY and CDR2 SVGAGI. The CDR3 extends over 17 amino acids.

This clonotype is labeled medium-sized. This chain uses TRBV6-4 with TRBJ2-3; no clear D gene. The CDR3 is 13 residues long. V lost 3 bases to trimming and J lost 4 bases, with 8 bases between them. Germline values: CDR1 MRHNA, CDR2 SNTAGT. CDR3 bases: TGTGCCAGCAGTGAGGGCAGTCCAGATACGCAGTATTTT. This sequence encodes CASSEGSPDTQYF.

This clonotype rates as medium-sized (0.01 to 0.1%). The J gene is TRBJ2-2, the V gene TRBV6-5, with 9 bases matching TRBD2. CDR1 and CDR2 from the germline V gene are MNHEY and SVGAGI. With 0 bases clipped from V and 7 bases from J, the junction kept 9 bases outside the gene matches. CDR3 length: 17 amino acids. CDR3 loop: CASSYSLASGAFGELFF. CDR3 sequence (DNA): TGTGCCAGCAGTTACTCTTTAGCTAGCGGGGCCTTCGGGGAGCTGTTTTTT.

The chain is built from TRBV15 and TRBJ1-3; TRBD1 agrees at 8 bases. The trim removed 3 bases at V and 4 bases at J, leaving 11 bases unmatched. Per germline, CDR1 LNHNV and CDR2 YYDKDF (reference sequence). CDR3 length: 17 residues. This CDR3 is CATSRGRADRAGNTIYF. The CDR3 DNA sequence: TGTGCCACCAGCAGGGGTAGGGCGGACAGGGCCGGAAACACCATATATTTT.

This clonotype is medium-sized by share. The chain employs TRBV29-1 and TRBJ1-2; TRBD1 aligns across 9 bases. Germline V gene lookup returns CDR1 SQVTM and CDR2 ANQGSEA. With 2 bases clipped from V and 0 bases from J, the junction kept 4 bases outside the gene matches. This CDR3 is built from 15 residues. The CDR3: CSVERRQGANYGYTF. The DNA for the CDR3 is TGCAGCGTTGAACGAAGACAGGGGGCTAACTATGGCTACACCTTC. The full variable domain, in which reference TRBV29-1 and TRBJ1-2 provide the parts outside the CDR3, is SAVISQKPSRDICQRGTSLTIQCQVDSQVTMMFWYRQQPGQSLTLIATANQGSEATYESGFVIDKFPISRPNLTFSTLTVSNMSPEDSSIYLCSVERRQGANYGYTFGSGTRLTVV.

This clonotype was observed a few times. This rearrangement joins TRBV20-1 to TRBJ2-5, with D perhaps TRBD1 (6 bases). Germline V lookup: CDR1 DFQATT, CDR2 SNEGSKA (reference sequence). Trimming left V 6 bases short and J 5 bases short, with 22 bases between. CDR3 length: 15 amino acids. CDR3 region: CSALPLETGGETQYF. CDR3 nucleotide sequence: TGCAGTGCCCTCCCGCTAGAGACAGGCGGGGAGACCCAGTACTTC.